Shown below are 30 T cell receptor beta chains from a single sample sequenced in a study of cytomegalovirus exposure and HLA in healthy donors. PCR used 60 Vbeta primers and 13 Jbeta primers. Measured with immunoSEQ multiplex PCR; TCRdb has only the in-frame clones, and not every one. The sample consists of roughly 120,000 clones, over 70% of them appearing once. The material sequenced was PBMCs. The receptor set was obtained from a woman between 18 and 29 years old in good health and CMV-seronegative.

V usage is TRBV29-1 and J usage is TRBJ2-1; TRBD1 matches 8 bases. Germline CDR1 is SQVTM and CDR2 is ANQGSEA. This CDR3 region has 12 residues. Germline trimming cut 6 bases from V and 6 bases from J; bases unmatched to any gene: 4. The CDR3 nucleotides are TGCAGCGTAGGGACAGGTAGCAATGAGCAGTTCTTC. Its protein product is CSVGTGSNEQFF.

J is TRBJ2-1 and V is TRBV9; TRBD2 aligns across 11 bases. J gave up 4 bases and V 3 bases, and 6 bases lay outside the gene matches. The CDR3 has 16 residues. CDR1 and CDR2 from the germline V gene are SGDLS and YYNGEE. CDR3 sequence: CASSGRLAGLYNEQFF. The CDR3 coding sequence is TGTGCCAGCAGCGGCAGACTAGCGGGGCTATACAATGAGCAGTTCTTC.

V and J are TRBV5-1 and TRBJ2-7, with D possibly being TRBD2 (5 bases). V was trimmed by 1 base and J by 2 bases, leaving 13 bases between them. The CDR3 has 15 amino acids. In germline, CDR1 is SGHRS, CDR2 YFSETQ. CDR3 nucleotide sequence: TGCGCCAGCAGCTTGCTTTCCGGGGAAACCTACGAGCAGTACTTC. It specifies CASSLLSGETYEQYF.

CDR3 amino acids: CASSFKQGVHSYEQYF. The DNA of the CDR3 is TGTGCCAGCAGTTTCAAACAGGGGGTACACTCCTACGAGCAGTACTTC. The chain employs TRBV28 and TRBJ2-7; 8 bases align to TRBD1. The trim removed 3 bases at V and 0 bases at J, leaving 7 bases unmatched. CDR3 length equals 16 residues. The V gene's germline CDR1 is MDHEN and CDR2 SYDVKM.

This clone appeared a single time. V is TRBV5-1 and J is TRBJ2-1; TRBD2 aligns across 8 bases. The CDR3 consists of 15 residues. Germline CDR1 is SGHRS and CDR2 is YFSETQ. J was trimmed by 9 bases and V by 0 bases; bases with no gene match: 8. The CDR3 bases are TGCGCCAGCAGCTTGGCCGGGGGGGGTTGGGGTGAGCAGTTCTTC. It translates to CASSLAGGGWGEQFF.

The V call is TRBV7-6, the J call TRBJ2-5; D is unresolved. The CDR3 runs 12 residues. CDR1 SGHVS and CDR2 FNYEAQ come from the germline V gene. The V and J ends lost 6 bases and 2 bases respectively, with 7 bases between them. CDR3 sequence (DNA): TGTGCCAGCAGTCGGGTGCAAGAGACCCAGTACTTC. Its translation is CASSRVQETQYF. Based on the CDR3 plus reference TRBV7-6 and TRBJ2-5, the full variable domain is GAGVSQSPRYKVTKRGQDVALRCDPISGHVSLYWYRQALGQGPEFLTYFNYEAQQDKSGLPNDRFSAERPEGSISTLTIQRTEQRDSAMYRCASSRVQETQYFGPGTRLLVL.

The chain combines TRBV28 with TRBJ1-5; D gene ambiguous. Germline-derived CDR1 and CDR2 are MDHEN and SYDVKM. CDR3 length equals 13 residues. Trimming stripped 3 bases from V and 1 base from J, with 4 bases between. The CDR3 DNA is TGTGCCAGCAGTTTCATGAGCAATCAGCCCCAGCATTTT. Residues: CASSFMSNQPQHF.

The chain uses TRBV5-1 and TRBJ1-1; D possibly corresponds to TRBD1 (5 bases). V lost 0 bases, J lost 5 bases, and 14 bases lay in between. CDR3 size: 15 residues. The germline gives CDR1 SGHRS, CDR2 YFSETQ. The chain's CDR3 is CASSLARDAGTEAFF. DNA of the CDR3: TGCGCCAGCAGCTTGGCGCGGGACGCGGGGACTGAAGCTTTCTTT.

The chain links TRBV19 to TRBJ1-1; the D is unclear. From germline, CDR1 is LNHDA and CDR2 SQIVND (reference sequence). V shed 5 bases and J shed 2 bases, with 9 bases lying between them. This CDR3 spans 13 amino acids. The CDR3 coding sequence is TGTGCCAGTAGTTATACTCGCAACACTGAAGCTTTCTTT. Translating gives CASSYTRNTEAFF. Together with reference TRBV19 and TRBJ1-1, the CDR3 gives the full variable domain: DGGITQSPKYLFRKEGQNVTLSCEQNLNHDAMYWYRQDPGQGLRLIYYSQIVNDFQKGDIAEGYSVSREKKESFPLTVTSAQKNPTAFYLCASSYTRNTEAFFGQGTRLTVV.

This clone was counted a few times. This chain uses TRBV6-5 with TRBJ2-3; 8 bases agree with TRBD1. CDR1 MNHEY and CDR2 SVGAGI come from the germline V gene. V lost 5 bases, J lost 6 bases, and 7 bases stayed unmatched. The CDR3 has 14 amino acids. CDR3 nucleotides: TGTGCCAGCAGTCTCGGACAGGGAAGGGATACGCAGTATTTT. Protein sequence: CASSLGQGRDTQYF.

This clone was observed a few times. This rearrangement joins TRBV13 to TRBJ1-2, with 8 nucleotides matching TRBD1. The germline gives CDR1 PRHDT, CDR2 FYEKMQ (reference sequence). The CDR3 is 14 residues long. Germline trimming cut 5 bases from V and 1 base from J; bases unmatched to any gene: 3. In DNA, the CDR3 is TGTGCCAGCAGCGTGGGACAGGTTAACTATGGCTACACCTTC. It yields the protein CASSVGQVNYGYTF.

V is TRBV11-2 and J is TRBJ2-6; TRBD1 aligns across 7 bases. Germline V gives CDR1 SGHAT, CDR2 FQNNGV. With 7 bases clipped from V and 0 bases from J, the junction kept 9 bases outside the gene matches. This CDR3 contains 17 residues. The CDR3: CASTFPAGGSGANVLTF. The CDR3 DNA reads as TGTGCCAGCACCTTCCCGGCAGGGGGCTCTGGGGCCAACGTCCTGACTTTC.

This chain joins TRBV12-5 and TRBJ2-3; TRBD2 agrees at 8 bases. V lost 6 bases to trimming and J lost 5 bases; unmatched junction nucleotides: 7. The CDR3 totals 14 residues. Germline CDR1 LGHNT, CDR2 FRNRAP. The CDR3 here is CASGRSGGGDTQYF. For the CDR3, the DNA is TGTGCTAGTGGCCGGAGCGGGGGAGGAGATACGCAGTATTTT.

This chain uses TRBV7-2 with TRBJ1-2; 10 bases map to TRBD1. Trimming at V came to 5 bases and at J to 5 bases, leaving 11 bases not matched to a gene. Germline V gene lookup returns CDR1 SGHTA and CDR2 FQGNSA. The CDR3 runs to 16 residues. DNA for the CDR3: TGTGCCAGCAGCGCACGGACAGGGGGGCACCTATATGGCTACACCTTC. Amino acids: CASSARTGGHLYGYTF.

CDR3 sequence (DNA): TGTGCCAGCAGCCCCCGGACAGGGGTTAATGAAAAACTGTTTTTT. This codes for CASSPRTGVNEKLFF. The chain uses TRBV7-9 and TRBJ1-4; 9 bases are shared with TRBD1. This CDR3 is 15 amino acids long. The trim removed 5 bases at V and 4 bases at J, leaving 5 bases unmatched. Germline V gene data show CDR1 as SEHNR and CDR2 as FQNEAQ (reference sequence).

V gene TRBV20-1 combines with J gene TRBJ2-4; D is uncertain. The CDR3 consists of 10 residues. V was pared by 7 bases and J by 10 bases, with 11 bases between. The germline V gene has CDR1 DFQATT and CDR2 SNEGSKA (reference sequence). The CDR3 spells CSVRVGIQYF. The CDR3 nucleotides are TGCAGTGTCCGAGTCGGGATTCAGTACTTC.

In its sample, this clone was seen a few times. The junction and the germline gene differ at one end; a read error may be behind it. The J gene is TRBJ1-2, the V gene TRBV30; D not certain. This CDR3 is 15 amino acids long. The germline V gene has CDR1 GTSNPN and CDR2 SVGIG (reference sequence). The CDR3 DNA sequence: TGTGCCTGGAGTTCCCAGACGGCTCTATACTACGGCTACACCTTC. It translates to CAWSSQTALYYGYTF.

The rearrangement joins TRBV10-3 to TRBJ2-1; TRBD1 matches 9 bases. The ends lost 2 bases at V and 10 bases at J; junction bases unmatched: 3. Germline V lookup: CDR1 ENHRY, CDR2 SYGVKD. This CDR3 contains 13 residues. CDR3 in DNA: TGTGCCATCAGTGAGCTAACAGGGGGCGAGCAGTTCTTC. The encoded protein is CAISELTGGEQFF.

This chain connects TRBV6-5 to TRBJ1-2, with 8 bases aligning to TRBD1. Germline V CDR1 and CDR2: MNHEY, SVGAGI. With V trimmed by 6 bases and J by 4 bases, 7 bases remained unmatched. This CDR3 is 14 amino acids long. The CDR3 DNA is TGTGCCAGCAGGCCCAGGGGGCTGGGCTATGGCTACACCTTC. It translates to CASRPRGLGYGYTF.

This chain connects TRBV2 to TRBJ1-1; 7 positions match TRBD1. V gave up 9 bases and J gave up 1 base; unmatched junction bases: 8. Germline CDR1 and CDR2: SNHLY and FYNNEI. CDR3 length equals 14 residues. CDR3 sequence reads: CASSSWDRNTEAFF. In DNA, the CDR3 is TGTGCCAGTAGCAGCTGGGACAGGAACACTGAAGCTTTCTTT.

This clone was observed a handful of times. The chain uses TRBV6-5 and TRBJ2-7; unclear D gene. The CDR3 is made up of 13 amino acids. Germline CDR1 reads MNHEY; CDR2 reads SVGAGI. The V end lost 4 bases, the J end lost 1 base, and 8 bases lay between the germline ends. Here the CDR3 DNA reads TGTGCCAGCAGTTCCACTCTATCCTACGAGCAGTACTTC. Encoded protein: CASSSTLSYEQYF.

The rearrangement joins TRBV28 to TRBJ1-1; 7 bases fit TRBD1. The trim removed 7 bases at V and 3 bases at J, leaving 11 bases unmatched. Per the germline V gene, CDR1 is MDHEN and CDR2 is SYDVKM. The CDR3 length is 15 residues. Written as DNA, the CDR3 is TGTGCCAGCATGGGAACAGGGGCTGCGGACACTGAAGCTTTCTTT. Protein sequence: CASMGTGAADTEAFF. The entire variable domain, with the rest obtained from reference TRBV28 and TRBJ1-1, is as follows: DVKVTQSSRYLVKRTGEKVFLECVQDMDHENMFWYRQDPGLGLRLIYFSYDVKMKEKGDIPEGYSVSREKKERFSLILESASTNQTSMYLCASMGTGAADTEAFFGQGTRLTVV.

The V gene is TRBV7-2, the J gene TRBJ1-5; D gene ambiguous. Germline CDR1 SGHTA, CDR2 FQGNSA. Between the trimmed V and J ends, which lost 1 base and 4 bases, there was a span of 8 bases. The CDR3 runs 14 residues. DNA of the CDR3: TGTGCCAGCAGCTTAGGTGGAGCGAATCAGCCCCAGCATTTT. Residues: CASSLGGANQPQHF.

The rearrangement joins TRBV2 to TRBJ2-3; D perhaps matches TRBD2 (6 bases). The V gene lost 7 bases and the J gene lost 0 bases, with 26 bases spanning the gap. The CDR3 is 19 residues long. Germline CDR1 is SNHLY and CDR2 is FYNNEI. CDR3 region: CASTSEGSGVRLSTDTQYF. The CDR3 DNA sequence: TGTGCCAGCACCTCCGAGGGGTCGGGAGTTAGGCTCAGCACAGATACGCAGTATTTT.

The CDR3 DNA reads TGTGCCAGCAGCAAGAGGGTCGGTCAGCCCCAGCATTTT. Its protein product is CASSKRVGQPQHF. V and J are TRBV5-6 and TRBJ1-5; D gene uncertain. Between the trimmed V and J ends, which lost 4 bases and 6 bases, there was a span of 11 bases. Germline V gives CDR1 SGHDT, CDR2 YYEEEE. The CDR3 runs 13 residues.

The chain couples TRBV7-6 to TRBJ2-1; 10 bases align to TRBD2. Germline loops: CDR1 SGHVS, CDR2 FNYEAQ. The J segment lost 1 base and the V segment lost 4 bases, leaving 4 bases of the junction unmatched. The CDR3 extends over 16 amino acids. The CDR3 loop is CASSSRTSGSYNEQFF. CDR3 DNA sequence: TGTGCCAGCAGCTCTCGGACTAGCGGTTCCTACAATGAGCAGTTCTTC.

The genes are TRBV10-2 and TRBJ2-5, with D possibly matching TRBD1 (5 bases). The CDR3 sequence is 12 residues long. Germline V gene sequence: CDR1 WSHSY, CDR2 SAAADI. The germline V and J ends were trimmed by 0 bases and 9 bases, with 8 bases remaining between them. CDR3 protein: CASSESLGAQYF. CDR3 nucleotides: TGCGCCAGCAGTGAGTCATTAGGGGCCCAGTACTTC.

Only a few counts were recorded for this clone. Other DNA sequences in this sample translate to the same CDR3. This chain links TRBV7-9 with TRBJ1-2; no definite D call. V shed 4 bases and J shed 2 bases, with 8 bases lying between them. The CDR3 has 13 amino acids. Germline-derived CDR1 and CDR2 are SEHNR and FQNEAQ (reference sequence). Here the CDR3 reads CASSSTANYGYTF. Written as DNA, the CDR3 is TGTGCCAGCAGCTCGACTGCAAACTATGGCTACACCTTC.

The genes are TRBV30 and TRBJ2-3, with 7 bases identical to TRBD2. The CDR3 contains 16 residues. Germline assignment: CDR1 GTSNPN and CDR2 SVGIG (reference sequence). V was clipped by 4 bases and J by 10 bases; unmatched bases: 20. The CDR3 sequence: CAWNSALAAMGGPQYF. CDR3 DNA sequence: TGTGCCTGGAATTCGGCGCTAGCGGCCATGGGGGGACCGCAGTATTTT. Using reference TRBV30 and TRBJ2-3 for the parts outside the CDR3, the full variable domain is SQTIHQWPATLVQPVGSPLSLECTVEGTSNPNLYWYRQAAGRGLQLLFYSVGIGQISSEVPQNLSASRPQDRQFILSSKKLLLSDSGFYLCAWNSALAAMGGPQYFGPGTRLTVL.

The chain employs TRBV6-1 and TRBJ1-5; 8 bases line up with TRBD1. CDR1 and CDR2 from the germline V gene are MNHNS and SASEGT. Unmatched junction bases numbered 2, after V lost 2 bases and J lost 5 bases. There are 14 residues in the CDR3. CDR3 in amino acids: CASSEWTGHQPQHF. The CDR3 region has the DNA TGTGCCAGCAGTGAATGGACAGGGCATCAGCCCCAGCATTTT.